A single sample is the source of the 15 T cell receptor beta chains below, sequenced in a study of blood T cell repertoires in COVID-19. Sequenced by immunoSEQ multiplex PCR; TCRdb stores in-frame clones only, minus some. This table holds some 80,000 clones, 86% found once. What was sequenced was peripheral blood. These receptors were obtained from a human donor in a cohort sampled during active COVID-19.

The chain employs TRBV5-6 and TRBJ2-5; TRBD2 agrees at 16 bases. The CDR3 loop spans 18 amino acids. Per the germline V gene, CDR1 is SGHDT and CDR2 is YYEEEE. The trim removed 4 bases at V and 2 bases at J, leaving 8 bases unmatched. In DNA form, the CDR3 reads TGTGCCAGCAGCCCCGGGACTAGCGGGGGGGCTGGGCAAGAGACCCAGTACTTC. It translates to CASSPGTSGGAGQETQYF.

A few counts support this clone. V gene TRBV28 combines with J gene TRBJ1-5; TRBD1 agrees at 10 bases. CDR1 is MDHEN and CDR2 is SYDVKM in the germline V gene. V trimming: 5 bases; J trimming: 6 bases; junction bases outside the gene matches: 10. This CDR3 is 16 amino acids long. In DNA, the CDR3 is TGTGCCAGCAGTCCACCGACAGGGGGCGCGGTTCAGCCCCAGCATTTT. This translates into CASSPPTGGAVQPQHF.

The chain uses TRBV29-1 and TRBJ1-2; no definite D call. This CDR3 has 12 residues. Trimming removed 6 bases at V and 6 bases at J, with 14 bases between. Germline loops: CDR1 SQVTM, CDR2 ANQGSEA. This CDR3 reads CSVSDTFHGYTF. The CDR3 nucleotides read TGCAGCGTCAGTGACACCTTCCATGGCTACACCTTC. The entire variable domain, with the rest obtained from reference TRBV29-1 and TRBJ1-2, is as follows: SAVISQKPSRDICQRGTSLTIQCQVDSQVTMMFWYRQQPGQSLTLIATANQGSEATYESGFVIDKFPISRPNLTFSTLTVSNMSPEDSSIYLCSVSDTFHGYTFGSGTRLTVV.

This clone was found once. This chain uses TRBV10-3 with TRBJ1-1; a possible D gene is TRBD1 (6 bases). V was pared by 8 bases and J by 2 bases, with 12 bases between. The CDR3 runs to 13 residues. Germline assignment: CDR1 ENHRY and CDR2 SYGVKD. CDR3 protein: CAIQNRVNTEAFF. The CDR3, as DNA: TGTGCCATCCAAAACAGGGTCAACACTGAAGCTTTCTTT.

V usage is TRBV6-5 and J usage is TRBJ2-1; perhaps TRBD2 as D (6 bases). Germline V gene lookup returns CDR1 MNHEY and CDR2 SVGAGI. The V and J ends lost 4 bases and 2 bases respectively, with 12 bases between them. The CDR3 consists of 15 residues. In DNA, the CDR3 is TGTGCCAGCAGTTCCCCGGGAGAGGCCTACAATGAGCAGTTCTTC. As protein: CASSSPGEAYNEQFF.

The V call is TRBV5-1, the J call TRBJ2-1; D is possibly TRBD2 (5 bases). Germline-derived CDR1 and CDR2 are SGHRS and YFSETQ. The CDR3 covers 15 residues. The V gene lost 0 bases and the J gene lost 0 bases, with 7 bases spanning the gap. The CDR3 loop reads CASSLAGSSYNEQFF. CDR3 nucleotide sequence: TGCGCCAGCAGCTTGGCGGGGAGCTCCTACAATGAGCAGTTCTTC.

The CDR3 loop reads CAWSERSGVFLTEQYF. The CDR3 coding sequence is TGTGCCTGGAGTGAAAGGTCAGGGGTTTTTCTTACCGAGCAGTACTTC. The chain couples TRBV30 to TRBJ2-7; TRBD1 is a possible D gene (6 bases). The V and J ends lost 1 base and 6 bases respectively, with 22 bases between them. CDR1 GTSNPN and CDR2 SVGIG come from the germline V gene (reference sequence). This CDR3 region has 16 residues.

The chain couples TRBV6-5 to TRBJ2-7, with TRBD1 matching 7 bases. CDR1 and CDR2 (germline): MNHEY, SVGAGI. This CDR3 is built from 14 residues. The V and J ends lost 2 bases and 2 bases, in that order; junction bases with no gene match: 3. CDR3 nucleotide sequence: TGTGCCAGCAGTTACCCGACAGGGCCCTACGAGCAGTACTTC. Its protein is CASSYPTGPYEQYF.

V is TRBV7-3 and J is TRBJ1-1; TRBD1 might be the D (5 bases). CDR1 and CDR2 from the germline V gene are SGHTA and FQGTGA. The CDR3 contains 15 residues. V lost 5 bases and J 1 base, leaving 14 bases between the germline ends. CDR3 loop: CASSTGPTPNTEAFF. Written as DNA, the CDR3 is TGTGCCAGCAGCACAGGCCCGACGCCGAACACTGAAGCTTTCTTT. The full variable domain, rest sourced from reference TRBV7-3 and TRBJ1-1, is GAGVSQTPSNKVTEKGKYVELRCDPISGHTALYWYRQSLGQGPEFLIYFQGTGAADDSGLPNDRFFAVRPEGSVSTLKIQRTERGDSAVYLCASSTGPTPNTEAFFGQGTRLTVV.

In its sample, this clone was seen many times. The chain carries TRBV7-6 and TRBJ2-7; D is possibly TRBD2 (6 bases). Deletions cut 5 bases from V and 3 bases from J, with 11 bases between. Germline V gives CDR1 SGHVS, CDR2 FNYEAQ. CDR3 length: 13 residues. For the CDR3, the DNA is TGTGCCAGCAGCGCGGGACCTAACTACGAGCAGTACTTC. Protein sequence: CASSAGPNYEQYF.

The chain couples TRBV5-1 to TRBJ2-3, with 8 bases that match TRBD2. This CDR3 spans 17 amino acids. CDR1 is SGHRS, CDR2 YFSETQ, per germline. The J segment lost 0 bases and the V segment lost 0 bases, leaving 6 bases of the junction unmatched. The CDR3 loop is CASSLDPAGVSTDTQYF. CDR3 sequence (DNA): TGCGCCAGCAGCTTGGATCCAGCGGGAGTTAGCACAGATACGCAGTATTTT.

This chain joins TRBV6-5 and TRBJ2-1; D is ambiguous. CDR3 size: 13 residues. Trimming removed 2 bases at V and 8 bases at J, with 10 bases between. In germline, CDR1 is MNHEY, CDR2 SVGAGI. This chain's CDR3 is CASSYTRGHEQFF. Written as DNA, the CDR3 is TGTGCCAGCAGTTACACCAGAGGCCATGAGCAGTTCTTC.

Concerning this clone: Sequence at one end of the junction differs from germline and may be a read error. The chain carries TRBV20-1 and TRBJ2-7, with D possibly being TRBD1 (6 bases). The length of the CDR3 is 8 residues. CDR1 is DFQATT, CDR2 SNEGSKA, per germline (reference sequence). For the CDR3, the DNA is TGCAATCGGCACAGGGTCCTCTTC. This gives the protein CNRHRVLF.

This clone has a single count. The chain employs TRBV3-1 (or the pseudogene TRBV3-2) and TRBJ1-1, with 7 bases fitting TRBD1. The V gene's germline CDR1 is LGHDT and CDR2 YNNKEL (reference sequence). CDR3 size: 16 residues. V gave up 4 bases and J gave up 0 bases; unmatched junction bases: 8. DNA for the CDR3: TGTGCCAGCAGCCCTTGGCAGGGGGACATGAACACTGAAGCTTTCTTT. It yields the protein CASSPWQGDMNTEAFF.

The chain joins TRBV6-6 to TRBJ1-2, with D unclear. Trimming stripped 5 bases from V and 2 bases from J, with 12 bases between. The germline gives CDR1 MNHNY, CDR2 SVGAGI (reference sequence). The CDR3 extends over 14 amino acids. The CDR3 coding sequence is TGTGCCAGCAGTGACGACGGAGGGAACTATGGCTACACCTTC. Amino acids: CASSDDGGNYGYTF.